These 2 T cell receptor beta chains were all obtained from the same sample, sequenced in a study of shared clonotypes between healthy human individuals. The table came from immunoSEQ multiplex PCR; TCRdb's copy has only in-frame clones and leaves some out. This sample has about 1 million clones, with approximately 68% found just once. Sequences were obtained from memory CD4+ T cells sorted from blood. This sample's subset: CD45RA-negative fraction. Every receptor here comes from a man aged 18 to 30 in good health.

Only a few counts were recorded for this clone. The rearrangement joins TRBV5-4 to TRBJ1-1; 7 nucleotides agree with TRBD1. Germline V gene sequence: CDR1 SGHNT, CDR2 YYREEE (reference sequence). V shed 3 bases, J shed 6 bases, and the junction held 2 bases outside the gene matches. The CDR3 extends over 12 amino acids. The CDR3 sequence: CASSYTGAEAFF. The DNA for the CDR3 is TGTGCCAGCAGCTATACAGGGGCTGAAGCTTTCTTT.

Details on this clone: The sample has other DNA sequences that encode this CDR3 too. The V call is TRBV18, the J call TRBJ2-1; D uncertain. Deletions cut 1 base from V and 8 bases from J, with 3 bases between. From germline, CDR1 is KGHSH and CDR2 LQKENI. The CDR3 length is 11 residues. The CDR3 loop reads CASSPQDEQFF. CDR3 DNA: TGTGCCAGCTCACCACAAGATGAGCAGTTCTTC.